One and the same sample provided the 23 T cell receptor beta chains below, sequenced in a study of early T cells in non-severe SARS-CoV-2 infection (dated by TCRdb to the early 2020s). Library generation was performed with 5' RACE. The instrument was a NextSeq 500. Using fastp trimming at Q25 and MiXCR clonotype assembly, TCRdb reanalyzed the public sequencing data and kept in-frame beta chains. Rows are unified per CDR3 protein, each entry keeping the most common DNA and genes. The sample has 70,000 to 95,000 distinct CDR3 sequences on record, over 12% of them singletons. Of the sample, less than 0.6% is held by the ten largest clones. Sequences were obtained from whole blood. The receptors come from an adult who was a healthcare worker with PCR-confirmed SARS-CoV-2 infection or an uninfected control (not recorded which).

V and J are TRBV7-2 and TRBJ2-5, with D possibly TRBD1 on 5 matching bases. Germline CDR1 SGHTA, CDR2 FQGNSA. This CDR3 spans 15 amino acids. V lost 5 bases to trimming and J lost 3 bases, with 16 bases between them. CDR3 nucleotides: TGTGCCAGCAGCGGCAAAAGTGGGGCGGAAGAGACCCAGTACTTC. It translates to CASSGKSGAEETQYF.

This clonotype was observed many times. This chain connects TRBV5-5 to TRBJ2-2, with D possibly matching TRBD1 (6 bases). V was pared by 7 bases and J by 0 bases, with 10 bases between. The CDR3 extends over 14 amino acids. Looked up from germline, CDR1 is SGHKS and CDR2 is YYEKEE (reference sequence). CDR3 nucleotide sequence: TGTGCCAGCGGTCAGGGGCCGAACACCGGGGAGCTGTTTTTT. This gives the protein CASGQGPNTGELFF.

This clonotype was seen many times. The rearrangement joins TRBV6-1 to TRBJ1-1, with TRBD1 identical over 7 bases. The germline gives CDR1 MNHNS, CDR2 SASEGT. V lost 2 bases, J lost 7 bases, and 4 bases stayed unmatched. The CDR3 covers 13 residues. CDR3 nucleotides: TGTGCCAGCAGTGAAAGGGGGCCGGTTGAAGCTTTCTTT. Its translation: CASSERGPVEAFF.

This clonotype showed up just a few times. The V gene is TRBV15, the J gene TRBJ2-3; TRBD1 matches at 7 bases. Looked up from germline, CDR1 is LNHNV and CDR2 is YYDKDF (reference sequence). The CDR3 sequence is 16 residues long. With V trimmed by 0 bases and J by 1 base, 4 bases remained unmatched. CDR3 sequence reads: CATSRDQGTGTDTQYF. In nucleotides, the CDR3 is TGTGCCACCAGCAGAGACCAAGGGACAGGCACAGATACGCAGTATTTT.

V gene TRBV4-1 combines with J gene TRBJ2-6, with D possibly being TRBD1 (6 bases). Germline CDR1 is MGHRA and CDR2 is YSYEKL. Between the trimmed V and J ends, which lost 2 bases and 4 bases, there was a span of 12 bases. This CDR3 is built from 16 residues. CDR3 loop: CASSQNTGSGANVLTF. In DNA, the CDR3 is TGCGCCAGCAGCCAAAATACAGGGAGCGGGGCCAACGTCCTGACTTTC.

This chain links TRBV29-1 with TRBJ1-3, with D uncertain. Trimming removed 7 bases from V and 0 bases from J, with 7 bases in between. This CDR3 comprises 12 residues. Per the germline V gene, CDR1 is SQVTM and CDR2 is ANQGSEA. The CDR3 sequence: CSGGTSGNTIYF. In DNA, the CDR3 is TGCAGCGGTGGAACCTCTGGAAACACCATATATTTT.

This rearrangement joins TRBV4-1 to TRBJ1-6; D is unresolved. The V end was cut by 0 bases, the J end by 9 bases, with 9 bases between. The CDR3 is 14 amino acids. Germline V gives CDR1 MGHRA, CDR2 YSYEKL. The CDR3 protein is CASSQEDGVSPLHF. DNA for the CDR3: TGCGCCAGCAGCCAAGAGGATGGTGTTTCACCCCTCCACTTT.

The CDR3 bases are TGTGCCAGCAGCCCAATAACCGGGGAGCTGTTTTTT. The encoded protein is CASSPITGELFF. The chain is built from TRBV3-1 and TRBJ2-2; D not resolved. Germline V gene data show CDR1 as LGHDT and CDR2 as YNNKEL (reference sequence). Trimming pared 4 bases from V and 5 bases from J, leaving 5 bases between. The length of the CDR3 is 12 residues. The full variable domain, its missing parts supplied by reference TRBV3-1 and TRBJ2-2, is DTAVSQTPKYLVTQMGNDKSIKCEQNLGHDTMYWYKQDSKKFLKIMFSYNNKELIINETVPNRFSPKSPDKAHLNLHINSLELGDSAVYFCASSPITGELFFGEGSRLTVL.

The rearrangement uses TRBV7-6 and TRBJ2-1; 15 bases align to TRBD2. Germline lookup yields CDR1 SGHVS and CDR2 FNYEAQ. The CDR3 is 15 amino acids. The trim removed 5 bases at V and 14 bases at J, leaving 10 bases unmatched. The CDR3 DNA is TGTGCCAGCAGCCTCTGGACTAGCGGGGGGGCCGATAAGTTCTTC. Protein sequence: CASSLWTSGGADKFF.

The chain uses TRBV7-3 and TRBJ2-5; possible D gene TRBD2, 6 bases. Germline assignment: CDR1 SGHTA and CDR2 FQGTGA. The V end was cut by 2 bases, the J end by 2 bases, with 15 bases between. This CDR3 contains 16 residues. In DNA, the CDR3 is TGTGCCAGCAGCTTACATCCGGGACTCCGACAAGAGACCCAGTACTTC. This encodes CASSLHPGLRQETQYF.

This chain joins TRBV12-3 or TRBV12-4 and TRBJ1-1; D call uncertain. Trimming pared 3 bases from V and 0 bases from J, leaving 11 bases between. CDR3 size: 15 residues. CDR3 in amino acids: CASSFYRQVNTEAFF. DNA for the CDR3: TGTGCCAGCAGTTTTTATCGGCAAGTGAACACTGAAGCTTTCTTT.

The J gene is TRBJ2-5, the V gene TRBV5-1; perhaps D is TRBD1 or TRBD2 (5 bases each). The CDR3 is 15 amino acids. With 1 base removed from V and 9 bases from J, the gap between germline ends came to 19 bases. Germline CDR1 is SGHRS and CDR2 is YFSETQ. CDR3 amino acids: CASSLSSGDRRPQYF. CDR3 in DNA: TGCGCCAGCAGCTTGTCCAGCGGTGACAGAAGACCCCAGTACTTC.

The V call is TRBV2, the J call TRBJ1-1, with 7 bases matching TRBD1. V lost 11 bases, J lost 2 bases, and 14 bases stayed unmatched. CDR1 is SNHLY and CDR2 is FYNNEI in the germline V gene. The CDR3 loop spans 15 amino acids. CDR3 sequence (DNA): TGTGCCGGCGAAGGGGGCGAGGAAACCAACACTGAAGCTTTCTTT. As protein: CAGEGGEETNTEAFF.

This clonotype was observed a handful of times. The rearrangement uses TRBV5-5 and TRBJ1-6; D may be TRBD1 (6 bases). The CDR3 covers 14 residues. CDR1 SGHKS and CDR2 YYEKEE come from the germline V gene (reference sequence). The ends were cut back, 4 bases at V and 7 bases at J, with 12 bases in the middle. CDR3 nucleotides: TGTGCCAGCAGCGTGCTGGACAGCAATTCACCCCTCCACTTT. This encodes CASSVLDSNSPLHF.

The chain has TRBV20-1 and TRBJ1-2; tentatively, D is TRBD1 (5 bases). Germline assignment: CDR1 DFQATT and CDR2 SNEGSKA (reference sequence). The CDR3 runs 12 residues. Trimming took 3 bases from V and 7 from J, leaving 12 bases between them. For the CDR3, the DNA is TGCAGTGCTAGGGCAGGGATGGGTGGCTACACCTTC. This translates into CSARAGMGGYTF.

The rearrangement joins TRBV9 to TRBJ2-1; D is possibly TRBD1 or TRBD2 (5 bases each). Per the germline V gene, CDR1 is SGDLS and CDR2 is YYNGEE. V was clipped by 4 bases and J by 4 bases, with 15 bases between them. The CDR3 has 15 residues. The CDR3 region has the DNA TGTGCCAGCAGCCCAGGTGGGGGTCGGTACAATGAGCAGTTCTTC. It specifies CASSPGGGRYNEQFF.

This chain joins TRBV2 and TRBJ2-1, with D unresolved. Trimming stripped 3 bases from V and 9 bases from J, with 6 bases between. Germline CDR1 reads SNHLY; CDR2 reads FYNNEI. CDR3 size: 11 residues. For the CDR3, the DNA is TGTGCCAGCAGTGACAGACCTGAGCAGTTCTTC. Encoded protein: CASSDRPEQFF. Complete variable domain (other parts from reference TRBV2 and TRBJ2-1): EPEVTQTPSHQVTQMGQEVILRCVPISNHLYFYWYRQILGQKVEFLVSFYNNEISEKSEIFDDQFSVERPDGSNFTLKIRSTKLEDSAMYFCASSDRPEQFFGPGTRLTVL.

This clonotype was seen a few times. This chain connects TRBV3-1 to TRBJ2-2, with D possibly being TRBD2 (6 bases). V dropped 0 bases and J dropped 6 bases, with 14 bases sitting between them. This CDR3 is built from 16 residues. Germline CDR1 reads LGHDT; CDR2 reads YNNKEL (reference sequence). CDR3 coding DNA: TGTGCCAGCAGCCAAGATTTTTGGAGGGCAGCCGGGGAGCTGTTTTTT. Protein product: CASSQDFWRAAGELFF. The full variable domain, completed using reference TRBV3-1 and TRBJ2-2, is DTAVSQTPKYLVTQMGNDKSIKCEQNLGHDTMYWYKQDSKKFLKIMFSYNNKELIINETVPNRFSPKSPDKAHLNLHINSLELGDSAVYFCASSQDFWRAAGELFFGEGSRLTVL.

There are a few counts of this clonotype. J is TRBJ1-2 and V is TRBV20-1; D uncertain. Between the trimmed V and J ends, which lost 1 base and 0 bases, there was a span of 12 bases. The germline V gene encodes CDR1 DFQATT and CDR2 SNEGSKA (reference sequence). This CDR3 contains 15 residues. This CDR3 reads CSARVSDAANYGYTF. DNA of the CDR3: TGCAGTGCTAGAGTGTCCGACGCAGCTAACTATGGCTACACCTTC.

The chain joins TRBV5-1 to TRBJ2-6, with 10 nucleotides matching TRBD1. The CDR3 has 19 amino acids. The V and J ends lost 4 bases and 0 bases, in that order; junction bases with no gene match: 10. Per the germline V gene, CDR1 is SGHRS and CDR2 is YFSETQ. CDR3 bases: TGCGCCAGCAGCAGGGATCCCGGGACAGGGGTCTCTGGGGCCAACGTCCTGACTTTC. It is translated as CASSRDPGTGVSGANVLTF.

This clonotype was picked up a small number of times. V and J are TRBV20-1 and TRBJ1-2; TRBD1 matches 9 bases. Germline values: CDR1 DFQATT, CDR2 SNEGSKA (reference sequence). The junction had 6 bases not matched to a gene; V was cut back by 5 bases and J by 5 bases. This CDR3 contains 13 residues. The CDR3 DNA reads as TGCAGTGCTCCCGGGACAGGGTTGTATGGCTACACCTTC. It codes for CSAPGTGLYGYTF.

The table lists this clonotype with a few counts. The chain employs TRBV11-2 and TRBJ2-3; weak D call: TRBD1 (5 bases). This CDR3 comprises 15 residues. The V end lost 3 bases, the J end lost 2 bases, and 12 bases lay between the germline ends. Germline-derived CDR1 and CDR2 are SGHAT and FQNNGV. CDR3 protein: CASSLIAGNTDTQYF. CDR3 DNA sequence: TGTGCCAGCAGCTTGATAGCAGGGAACACAGATACGCAGTATTTT.

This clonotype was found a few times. The DNA of the CDR3 is TGCAGCGTTGCCGGACGTAGCACAGATACGCAGTATTTT. Translated: CSVAGRSTDTQYF. The J gene is TRBJ2-3, the V gene TRBV29-1, with D unclear. Trimming removed 4 bases at V and 0 bases at J, with 8 bases between. Germline CDR1 SQVTM, CDR2 ANQGSEA. The CDR3 totals 13 residues.